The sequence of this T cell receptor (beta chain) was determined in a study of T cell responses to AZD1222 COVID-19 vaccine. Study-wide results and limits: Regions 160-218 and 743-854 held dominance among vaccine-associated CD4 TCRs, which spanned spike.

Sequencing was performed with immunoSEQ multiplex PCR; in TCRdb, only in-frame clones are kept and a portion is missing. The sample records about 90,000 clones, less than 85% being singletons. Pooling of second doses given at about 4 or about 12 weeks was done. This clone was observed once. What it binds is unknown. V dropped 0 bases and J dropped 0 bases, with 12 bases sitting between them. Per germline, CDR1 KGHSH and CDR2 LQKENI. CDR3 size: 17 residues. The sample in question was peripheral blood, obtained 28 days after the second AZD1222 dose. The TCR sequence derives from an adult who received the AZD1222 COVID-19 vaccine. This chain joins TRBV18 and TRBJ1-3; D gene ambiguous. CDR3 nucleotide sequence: TGTGCCAGCTCACCACCGGACCACTTAGTCTCTGGAAACACCATATATTTT. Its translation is CASSPPDHLVSGNTIYF.